This entry describes one T cell receptor beta chain. Its matching antigen is unknown. Subsequent to a culture period of 10 to 11 days, CD4+ T cells were isolated. It was on days 3 and 7 that half the medium was replaced with IL-2 medium. This record belongs to a study of vaccination effects on CD4 cells after COVID-19. Study overall: Supplemented with roughly 9.6 IU/ml IL-2 and roughly 10 ug/ml peptides, 2 million to 2.5 million PBMC per well were kept in culture.

Findings and limits, study-wide: Infection- and vaccine-induced clones contracted markedly late after vaccination.

V was cut by 0 bases and J by 6 bases, with 15 bases left in between. Germline CDR1 GTSNPN, CDR2 SVGIG (reference sequence). The CDR3 is 16 amino acids. Libraries were prepared by immunoSEQ multiplex PCR; TCRdb keeps only in-frame clonotypes and omits some of them. The sample shows 45,000 to 50,000 clones, 67% of them seen only once. Sequencing was performed on CD4+ T cells from PBMCs cultured without peptide, taken before COVID-19 vaccination. This sequence was found in a human donor who received a COVID-19 vaccine. This sequence joins TRBV30 and TRBJ1-6, with D maybe TRBD1 (6 bases). CDR3 coding DNA: TGTGCCTGGAGTGTATCGCTATCAGGGGCTAATTCACCCCTCCACTTT. It codes for CAWSVSLSGANSPLHF.